The 22 T cell receptor beta chains below were found in one sample sequenced in a study of shared clonotypes between healthy human individuals. Positively selected for CCR7, the CD45RO-negative cells used as naive CD8 cells excluded terminally differentiated effector memory CD45RA+ cells. Produced via immunoSEQ multiplex PCR; TCRdb's table is partial and in-frame only. The sample holds about 2.2 million clones, 90% to 95% seen once. Sequencing was carried out using naive CD8+ T cells from PBMCs. The receptors stem from a man aged 18 to 29 in good health. Some clones in this sample may be carry-over from other donors' samples.

In regard to this clone: Different DNA sequences within this sample yield the same CDR3. The chain employs TRBV27 and TRBJ2-7; D not certain. The V and J ends lost 6 bases and 4 bases respectively, with 10 bases between them. The CDR3 length is 12 residues. The germline gives CDR1 MNHEY, CDR2 SMNVEV (reference sequence). The CDR3 region is CASSRTPYEQYF. CDR3 nucleotides: TGTGCCAGCAGCCGAACACCTTACGAGCAGTACTTC.

The J gene is TRBJ2-7, the V gene TRBV27; D not resolved. This CDR3 spans 15 amino acids. Germline V lookup: CDR1 MNHEY, CDR2 SMNVEV (reference sequence). V lost 5 bases to trimming and J lost 0 bases, with 14 bases between them. The CDR3 DNA is TGTGCCAGCAGTCCACTCCTTCTGGGCTCCTACGAGCAGTACTTC. It codes for CASSPLLLGSYEQYF.

This sequence joins TRBV2 and TRBJ2-1; 7 nucleotides match TRBD2. The CDR3 contains 15 residues. V was clipped by 6 bases and J by 5 bases; unmatched bases: 10. Germline V gene sequence: CDR1 SNHLY, CDR2 FYNNEI. The CDR3 here is CASRKGGSGNNEQFF. Here the CDR3 DNA reads TGTGCCAGCAGGAAGGGCGGGAGTGGAAACAATGAGCAGTTCTTC.

The chain uses TRBV5-1 and TRBJ1-4; 7 bases are a match to TRBD1. Germline CDR1 SGHRS, CDR2 YFSETQ. This CDR3 spans 14 amino acids. V shed 4 bases, J shed 7 bases, and the junction held 7 bases outside the gene matches. CDR3 protein: CASSPDRAGEKLFF. The DNA of the CDR3 is TGCGCCAGCAGCCCAGACAGGGCCGGTGAAAAACTGTTTTTT.

CDR3 loop: CASRLEITPPSNYGYTF. The CDR3 nucleotides are TGTGCAAGTCGCTTAGAGATCACACCGCCCTCAAACTATGGCTACACCTTC. The chain recombines TRBV12-2 with TRBJ1-2; the D call in the table, TRBD1, was not verified against the DNA. TRBV12-2 is designated a pseudogene. The CDR3 totals 17 residues.

V is TRBV28 and J is TRBJ2-5, with a tentative D call TRBD2 (6 bases). The J call may be wrong; the DNA end is better matched by TRBJ2-7. Germline V gene lookup returns CDR1 MDHEN and CDR2 SYDVKM. The CDR3 has 16 residues. The CDR3 DNA reads as TGTGCCAGCAGTTTAAGATGGTTGGGGGGTGCCTACGAGCAGTACTTC. Its translation is CASSLRWLGGAYEQYF.

V gene TRBV5-4 combines with J gene TRBJ1-2, with TRBD1 matching over 9 bases. Germline V gene lookup returns CDR1 SGHNT and CDR2 YYREEE (reference sequence). The J segment lost 0 bases and the V segment lost 2 bases, leaving 2 bases of the junction unmatched. The CDR3 loop spans 15 amino acids. The CDR3 nucleotides read TGTGCCAGCAGCTTTTGGGACAGGGCTAACTATGGCTACACCTTC. This translates into CASSFWDRANYGYTF.

This chain uses TRBV9 with TRBJ1-2; 8 nucleotides match TRBD1. The CDR3 is made up of 19 amino acids. CDR1 and CDR2 (germline): SGDLS, YYNGEE. V gave up 4 bases and J gave up 2 bases; unmatched junction bases: 19. The CDR3 protein is CASSTPGGNWTGRNYGYTF. The CDR3 region has the DNA TGTGCCAGCAGCACCCCCGGGGGAAACTGGACAGGGCGGAACTATGGCTACACCTTC.

This clone was detected only a few times. Other DNA sequences from this sample encode an identical CDR3 as well. V gene TRBV7-9 combines with J gene TRBJ2-7; unclear D gene. The CDR3 covers 12 residues. Germline assignment: CDR1 SEHNR and CDR2 FQNEAQ (reference sequence). The V and J ends lost 5 bases and 2 bases respectively, with 7 bases between them. The CDR3 DNA is TGTGCCAGCAGCCCGACCGCCTACGAGCAGTACTTC. It is translated as CASSPTAYEQYF.

V and J are TRBV5-1 and TRBJ2-7; D gene ambiguous. Germline V gene sequence: CDR1 SGHRS, CDR2 YFSETQ. This CDR3 has 13 residues. V lost 3 bases and J lost 3, with 10 bases in between. The CDR3 region is CASSWQDNYEQYF. CDR3 bases: TGCGCCAGCAGCTGGCAAGATAACTACGAGCAGTACTTC.

The J gene is TRBJ2-5, the V gene TRBV28, with a possible D match to TRBD2 (5 bases). The CDR3 is made up of 21 amino acids. V was trimmed by 6 bases and J by 3 bases, leaving 35 bases between them. Germline values: CDR1 MDHEN, CDR2 SYDVKM. As DNA, the CDR3 is TGTGCCAGCAGCGCCGATTGGATGGGCAGACTACTCATTCTCCAGGAAGAGACCCAGTACTTC. It specifies CASSADWMGRLLILQEETQYF.

V is TRBV5-1 and J is TRBJ1-1, with D unresolved. CDR1 is SGHRS and CDR2 is YFSETQ in the germline V gene. This CDR3 is 14 amino acids long. With 1 base removed from V and 8 bases from J, the gap between germline ends came to 15 bases. The CDR3 region has the DNA TGCGCCAGCAGCTTGTCATTGGTACAGCCAGAAGCTTTCTTT. Amino acid sequence: CASSLSLVQPEAFF.

This chain uses TRBV27 with TRBJ2-1; 7 nucleotides agree with TRBD1. Germline V lookup: CDR1 MNHEY, CDR2 SMNVEV (reference sequence). The CDR3 is 16 amino acids. Trimming took 3 bases from V and 2 from J; bases not matched to a gene: 7. CDR3 residues: CASSFDRAVPYNEQFF. The CDR3, as DNA: TGTGCCAGCAGTTTCGACAGGGCGGTCCCCTACAATGAGCAGTTCTTC.

V gene TRBV7-3 combines with J gene TRBJ1-1, with D hard to call. Germline V CDR1 and CDR2: SGHTA, FQGTGA. V lost 9 bases to trimming and J lost 0 bases, with 14 bases between them. The CDR3 totals 14 residues. The CDR3 reads CARGLTFLNTEAFF. CDR3 DNA sequence: TGTGCCAGAGGTTTGACCTTTCTGAACACTGAAGCTTTCTTT.

V and J are TRBV9 and TRBJ2-1, with D maybe TRBD2 (6 bases). With 2 bases removed from V and 5 bases from J, the gap between germline ends came to 17 bases. Germline loops: CDR1 SGDLS, CDR2 YYNGEE. There are 16 residues in the CDR3. The CDR3 sequence is CASSVPTGVPDNEQFF. The DNA of the CDR3 is TGTGCCAGCAGCGTTCCTACGGGGGTGCCGGACAATGAGCAGTTCTTC.

The genes are TRBV18 and TRBJ1-5; D perhaps matches TRBD1 (5 bases). V was pared by 3 bases and J by 1 base, with 10 bases between. The CDR3 is 15 residues long. Germline V CDR1 and CDR2: KGHSH, LQKENI. CDR3 loop: CASSPSRDSNQPQHF. DNA for the CDR3: TGTGCCAGCTCACCTTCTAGGGACAGCAATCAGCCCCAGCATTTT.

This clone has more than one count but fewer than ten. The chain joins TRBV7-9 to TRBJ1-5; D is ambiguous. Germline V gene data show CDR1 as SEHNR and CDR2 as FQNEAQ (reference sequence). V lost 5 bases, J lost 0 bases, and 8 bases lay in between. The CDR3 has 14 amino acids. CDR3 in amino acids: CASSPDFSNQPQHF. The DNA for the CDR3 is TGTGCCAGCAGCCCAGACTTTAGCAATCAGCCCCAGCATTTT.

As DNA, the CDR3 is TGTGCCAGCAGCCAACCCACAAGCGGAAGGGGCCGGCAGTTCTTC. Protein product: CASSQPTSGRGRQFF. The chain has TRBV7-9 and TRBJ2-1; D may correspond to TRBD1 or TRBD2 (5 bases each). The CDR3 is made up of 15 amino acids. Deletions cut 5 bases from V and 12 bases from J, with 23 bases between. Germline CDR1 reads SEHNR; CDR2 reads FQNEAQ (reference sequence).

The gene calls are TRBV6-5 and TRBJ1-1; the D gene is possibly TRBD1 (5 bases). The CDR3 runs to 15 residues. V dropped 0 bases and J dropped 0 bases, with 8 bases sitting between them. Germline CDR1 and CDR2: MNHEY and SVGAGI. In DNA form, the CDR3 reads TGTGCCAGCAGTTACTCGTCAGGGATGAACACTGAAGCTTTCTTT. Translated, it gives CASSYSSGMNTEAFF.

This rearrangement joins TRBV7-8 to TRBJ2-3; 15 bases are shared with TRBD2. V lost 4 bases to trimming and J lost 0 bases; unmatched junction nucleotides: 11. Germline V lookup: CDR1 SGHVS, CDR2 FQNEAQ. The length of the CDR3 is 20 residues. The CDR3 DNA sequence: TGTGCCAGCAGCTCGGGACTAGCGGGAGGTAATTCTGTTAGCACAGATACGCAGTATTTT. Residues: CASSSGLAGGNSVSTDTQYF.

The rearrangement joins TRBV28 to TRBJ2-3, with TRBD2 identical over 8 bases. Germline V gene data show CDR1 as MDHEN and CDR2 as SYDVKM. V trimming: 8 bases; J trimming: 0 bases; junction bases outside the gene matches: 4. The CDR3 length is 14 residues. CDR3 in DNA: TGTGCCAGCGAACTAGCGGCTAGCACAGATACGCAGTATTTT. Encoded protein: CASELAASTDTQYF.

The chain has TRBV9 and TRBJ2-5; D possibly uses TRBD1 or TRBD2 (5 bases each). The CDR3 runs 14 residues. V lost 7 bases and J lost 0, with 13 bases in between. Looked up from germline, CDR1 is SGDLS and CDR2 is YYNGEE. CDR3 residues: CASGDWDHQETQYF. The DNA of the CDR3 is TGTGCCAGCGGAGACTGGGACCACCAAGAGACCCAGTACTTC.